This is a list of T cell receptor beta chains from one sample in a study of control samples from healthy donors and cancer patients. Sequenced by immunoSEQ multiplex PCR; TCRdb stores in-frame clones only, minus some. Found here are about 150,000 clones, approximately 90% of them singletons; the top ten hold approximately 0.7%. The sequencing input was blood. The receptor source for this set is a woman aged 25-40 years in good health. Each CDR3 is given with its conserved first and last residue. The D gene is left open where the match is weak. Clone size appears in some rows only: once, few, many, or a class for an expanded clone.

D,length,J,size,V,DNA,CDR3
.,15,TRBJ1-1,.,TRBV3-1/TRBV3-2,TGTGCCAGCAGCCAAGATTGGGATAGGGACACTGAAGCTTTCTTT,CASSQDWDRDTEAFF
.,12,TRBJ2-5,.,TRBV11-2,TGTGCCAGCAGCTTGCAGCAAGAGACCCAGTACTTC,CASSLQQETQYF
.,15,TRBJ1-2,.,TRBV5-1,TGCGCCAGCAGCCCCCAAGGGGGAGGGACCTATGGCTACACCTTC,CASSPQGGGTYGYTF
.,15,TRBJ2-1,.,TRBV7-9,TGTGCCAGCAGCGTGGCGTCAGGGGAACTAAAAAAACAGTTCTTC,CASSVASGELKKQFF
.,15,TRBJ1-6,.,TRBV7-9,TGTGCCAGCAGCTTAGACCTGGAGAGGGGTTCACCCCTCCACTTT,CASSLDLERGSPLHF
.,14,TRBJ1-1,.,TRBV19,TGTGCCAGTATCCCAATAGACGGTAGTCCTGAAGCTTTCTTT,CASIPIDGSPEAFF
.,15,TRBJ2-6,few,TRBV2,TGTGCCACCCGGGGCTTGTCGAGAGGGGCCAACGTCCTGACTTTC,CATRGLSRGANVLTF
.,14,TRBJ2-7,.,TRBV7-9,TGTGCCAGCAGCGAAACAGGGGTCGGGAGCGAGCAGTACTTC,CASSETGVGSEQYF
.,11,TRBJ2-1,.,TRBV2,TGTGCCAGCAAGGTCTCTCATGAGCAGTTCTTC,CASKVSHEQFF
.,11,TRBJ2-1,.,TRBV12-3/TRBV12-4,TGTGCCAGCAGTTTACGTTACGAGCAGTTCTTC,CASSLRYEQFF
.,14,TRBJ1-6,many,TRBV19,TGTGCCAGTAGTATTGGGCTTAATAATTCACCCCTCCACTTT,CASSIGLNNSPLHF
.,14,TRBJ1-3,.,TRBV9,TGTGCCAGCAGCGTAGGGACAGAAGGAAACACCATATATTTT,CASSVGTEGNTIYF
TRBD2,11,TRBJ2-3,.,TRBV27,TGTGCCAGCAGTTTAGGGGACTACCAGTATTTT,CASSLGDYQYF
TRBD1,18,TRBJ1-6,.,TRBV27,TGTGCCAGCAGTTTATACGGGACAGGGGCGTCCTATAATTCACCCCTCCACTTT,CASSLYGTGASYNSPLHF
TRBD1,13,TRBJ2-1,.,TRBV19,TGTGCCAGTAGGACAGGGCAGGTTAATGAGCAGTTCTTC,CASRTGQVNEQFF
.,14,TRBJ2-1,.,TRBV19,TGTGCCAGTAAGGCGGGGCTCCCTGGCGATGAGCAGTTCTTC,CASKAGLPGDEQFF
TRBD1,12,TRBJ2-1,.,TRBV18,TGTGCCAGCTCAACAGGGGGCATTGAGCAGTTCTTC,CASSTGGIEQFF
TRBD2,17,TRBJ2-2,.,TRBV19,TGTGCCAGTAGTATACAGGGACTAGCGGGAGGGCCCGGGGAGCTGTTTTTT,CASSIQGLAGGPGELFF
TRBD1,14,TRBJ2-7,once,TRBV5-4,TGTGCCAGCAGCTCTCGGGACAGGTTCTACGAGCAGTACTTC,CASSSRDRFYEQYF
.,13,TRBJ1-4,once,TRBV7-2,TGTGCCAGCAGCCAACGGACTAATGAAAAACTGTTTTTT,CASSQRTNEKLFF
.,15,TRBJ2-1,.,TRBV5-1,TGCGCCAGCAGCTTGGAGGCGGGGCTCTACAATGAGCAGTTCTTC,CASSLEAGLYNEQFF
.,14,TRBJ2-3,.,TRBV4-1,TGCGCCAGCTCCGGGAGAGGGGGCACAGATACGCAGTATTTT,CASSGRGGTDTQYF
.,15,TRBJ2-2,.,TRBV19,TGTGCCAGTAGTATTAAGGGGGGGCGGACCGGGGAGCTGTTTTTT,CASSIKGGRTGELFF
TRBD1,15,TRBJ2-4,.,TRBV7-9,TGTGCCAGCAGCCTTCCGGGACAGGGCGAAAACATTCAGTACTTC,CASSLPGQGENIQYF
.,15,TRBJ2-1,.,TRBV5-4,TGTGCCAGCAGCTCCGGAGGACTAAGCAACAATGAGCAGTTCTTC,CASSSGGLSNNEQFF
.,15,TRBJ2-5,.,TRBV9,TGTGCCAGCAGCGTAGGGGGCTTCCTCGAAGAGACCCAGTACTTC,CASSVGGFLEETQYF
.,15,TRBJ2-1,.,TRBV7-3,TGTGCCAGCAGCTCCCCAATGGAGCCGATCAATGAGCAGTTCTTC,CASSSPMEPINEQFF
.,13,TRBJ2-2,once,TRBV5-1,TGCGCCAGCAGCTTGGATAGCCCCGGGGAGCTGTTTTTT,CASSLDSPGELFF